These T cell receptor beta chains were read from a single sample in a study of cytomegalovirus exposure and HLA in healthy donors. Produced via immunoSEQ multiplex PCR; TCRdb's table is partial and in-frame only. The data contain tens of thousands of clones, around 72% of them singletons. Input material: PBMCs. The receptor source for this set is a woman aged 40 to 50 in good health and CMV-seropositive. CDR3s include the opening cysteine and the closing phenylalanine or tryptophan. The order of the fields is clone size, D gene, J gene, V gene, CDR3 protein, CDR3 DNA. A D gene is named only where the DNA matches it firmly. Part of the rows lack a size; the others show once, few, many or a class for expanded clones.

>NA|NA|TRBJ1-4|TRBV9
CASSVAAIGNEKLFF
TGTGCCAGCAGCGTAGCCGCCATCGGGAATGAAAAACTGTTTTTT
>NA|TRBD2|TRBJ2-7|TRBV5-6
CASSLMGASGGYEQYF
TGTGCCAGCAGCTTGATGGGAGCTAGCGGGGGTTACGAGCAGTACTTC
>NA|NA|TRBJ1-5|TRBV18
CASSPRDSFPNQPQHF
TGTGCCAGCTCACCACGCGACAGCTTTCCCAATCAGCCCCAGCATTTT
>NA|NA|TRBJ1-3|TRBV2
CASSDSLPLSGNTIYF
TGTGCCAGCAGCGACAGCCTGCCCCTCTCTGGAAACACCATATATTTT
>NA|TRBD2|TRBJ2-3|TRBV19
CASRKAGIPTDTQYF
TGTGCCAGTAGAAAAGCGGGGATCCCCACAGATACGCAGTATTTT
>few|NA|TRBJ1-1|TRBV5-1
CASNKESGTEAFF
TGCGCCAGCAACAAGGAGTCTGGCACTGAAGCTTTCTTT
>NA|TRBD1|TRBJ1-1|TRBV5-1
CASSLGQGKNTEAFF
TGCGCCAGCAGCTTGGGACAGGGGAAAAACACTGAAGCTTTCTTT
>few|NA|TRBJ1-5|TRBV19
CASRGIQGRYQPQHF
TGTGCCAGTAGAGGGATACAGGGAAGGTACCAGCCCCAGCATTTT
>NA|NA|TRBJ2-1|TRBV7-8
CASSLGGGGYNEQFF
TGTGCCAGCAGCTTAGGGGGAGGCGGCTACAATGAGCAGTTCTTC
>NA|NA|TRBJ1-5|TRBV5-8
CASSLAGSWGQPQHF
TGTGCCAGCAGCTTGGCGGGGAGTTGGGGTCAGCCCCAGCATTTT
>NA|NA|TRBJ2-2|TRBV11-3
CASSRFGRDLQLFF
TGTGCCAGCAGCCGCTTCGGACGGGATCTACAGCTGTTTTTT
>NA|TRBD1|TRBJ2-7|TRBV6-5
CASSRGQGLVEQYF
TGTGCCAGCAGCCGGGGACAGGGTTTGGTCGAGCAGTACTTC
>once|TRBD2|TRBJ2-5|TRBV7-7
CASSFASGGVQETQYF
TGTGCCAGCAGCTTTGCTAGCGGGGGAGTCCAAGAGACCCAGTACTTC